This T cell receptor beta chain appears in the sequencing data of a study of T cell responses to AZD1222 COVID-19 vaccine. The protocol was immunoSEQ multiplex PCR, while the TCRdb copy is restricted to in-frame clones and leaves out a portion. The sample gives 100,000 to 150,000 clones, more than 80% of which show up once; 4% to 5% is in the top ten. The CDR3 sequence is 13 residues long. From germline, CDR1 is SGHRS and CDR2 YFSETQ. Trimming took off 1 base at V and 5 bases at J, with 7 bases between the two ends. The rearrangement uses TRBV5-1 and TRBJ1-5; D gene uncertain. The sequences come from peripheral blood, collected 28 days after the second dose of the MenACWY control vaccine. The origin of this receptor is an adult who received the MenACWY meningococcal vaccine as a control. The DNA of the CDR3 is TGCGCCAGCAGCTTGATTGGGGATCAGCCCCAGCATTTT. Its protein product is CASSLIGDQPQHF. The full variable domain, rest sourced from reference TRBV5-1 and TRBJ1-5, is KAGVTQTPRYLIKTRGQQVTLSCSPISGHRSVSWYQQTPGQGLQFLFEYFSETQRNKGNFPGRFSGRQFSNSRSEMNVSTLELGDSALYLCASSLIGDQPQHFGDGTRLSIL.